Sequencing of this TCR beta chain was carried out in a study of T cell responses to AZD1222 COVID-19 vaccine. Notes on the study in general: Clonal diversity was possibly underestimated; the donors were predominantly white British and more often female.

Note on this clone: Its cognate antigen is unknown. At one end the junction does not follow the germline gene, possibly because of a read error.

Data came from immunoSEQ multiplex PCR; TCRdb stores just in-frame clones and leaves some out. The sample lists 95,000 to 150,000 clones, roughly 90% occurring once. Specimen: peripheral blood, collected 28 days after the second AZD1222 dose. The receptor comes from an adult who received the AZD1222 COVID-19 vaccine.

The CDR3 is CASSFQALSQETQYF. The CDR3 bases are TGTGCTAGCAGCTTTCAGGCGCTCAGCCAAGAGACCCAGTACTTC. V and J are TRBV7-7 and TRBJ2-5; D is unclear. This CDR3 contains 15 residues. Germline values: CDR1 SSHAT, CDR2 FNYEAQ (reference sequence).